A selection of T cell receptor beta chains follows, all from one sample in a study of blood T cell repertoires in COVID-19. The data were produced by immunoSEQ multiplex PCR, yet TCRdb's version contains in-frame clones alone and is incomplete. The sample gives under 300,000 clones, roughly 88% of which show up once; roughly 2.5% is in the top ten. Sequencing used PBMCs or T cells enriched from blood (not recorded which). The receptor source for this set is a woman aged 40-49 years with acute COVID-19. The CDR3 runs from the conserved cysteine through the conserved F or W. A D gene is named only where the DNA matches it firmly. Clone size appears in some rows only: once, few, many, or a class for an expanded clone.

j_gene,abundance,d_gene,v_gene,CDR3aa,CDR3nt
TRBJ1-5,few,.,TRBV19,CASSMTRQALSQHF,TGTGCCAGTAGTATGACACGACAGGCCCTTTCCCAGCATTTT
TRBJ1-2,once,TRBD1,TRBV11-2,CASTPSGGSYGYTF,TGTGCCAGCACCCCTTCAGGGGGGTCCTATGGCTACACCTTC
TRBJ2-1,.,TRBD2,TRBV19,CASSQGLAGANEQFF,TGTGCCAGTAGTCAGGGACTAGCGGGGGCAAATGAGCAGTTCTTC
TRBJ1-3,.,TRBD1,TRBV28,CASRRQGASSGNTIYF,TGTGCCAGCAGGCGACAGGGGGCGAGCTCTGGAAACACCATATATTTT
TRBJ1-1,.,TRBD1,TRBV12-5,CASGQGGTEAFF,TGTGCTAGCGGACAGGGGGGCACTGAAGCTTTCTTT
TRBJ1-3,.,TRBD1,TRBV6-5,CASSQGAFGNTIYF,TGTGCCAGCAGCCAGGGGGCGTTTGGAAACACCATATATTTT
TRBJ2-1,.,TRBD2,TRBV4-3,CASSPKGGLVANEQFF,TGCGCCAGCAGCCCCAAGGGGGGACTAGTTGCCAATGAGCAGTTCTTC
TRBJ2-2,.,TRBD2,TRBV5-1,CASSRSGTSGGTNTGELFF,TGCGCCAGCAGCCGGTCCGGGACTAGCGGGGGGACTAACACCGGGGAGCTGTTTTTT
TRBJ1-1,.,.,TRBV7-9,CASSLWGTNTEAFF,TGTGCCAGCAGCTTATGGGGGACTAACACTGAAGCTTTCTTT
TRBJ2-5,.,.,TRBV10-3,CAISESTESGETQYF,TGTGCCATCAGTGAGTCGACCGAAAGCGGGGAGACCCAGTACTTC
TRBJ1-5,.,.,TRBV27,CASKPPHSNQPQHF,TGTGCCAGCAAACCCCCACACAGCAATCAGCCCCAGCATTTT
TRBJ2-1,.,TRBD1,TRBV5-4,CASSPGQGLRSSYNEQFF,TGTGCCAGCAGCCCGGGACAGGGTTTAAGGAGTTCCTACAATGAGCAGTTCTTC
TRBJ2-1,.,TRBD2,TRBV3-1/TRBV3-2,CASSRLAGEDEQFF,TGTGCCAGCAGCCGACTAGCGGGGGAGGATGAGCAGTTCTTC
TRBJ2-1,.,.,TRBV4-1,CASSQGSASAYNEQFF,TGCGCCAGCAGCCAAGGGTCGGCTAGCGCCTACAATGAGCAGTTCTTC
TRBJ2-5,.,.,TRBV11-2,CASSRPEETQYF,TGTGCCAGCAGCCGTCCGGAGGAGACCCAGTACTTC
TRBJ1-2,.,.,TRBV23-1,CASSLPDACLTGLYGYTF,TGCGCCAGCAGTCTCCCCGACGCCTGCCTGACGGGTCTGTATGGCTACACCTTC
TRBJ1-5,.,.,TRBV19,CASSPLNSNQPQHF,TGTGCCAGTAGTCCACTAAATAGCAATCAGCCCCAGCATTTT
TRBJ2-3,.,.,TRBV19,CASSIRGDTQYF,TGTGCCAGTAGTATCCGGGGTGATACGCAGTATTTT
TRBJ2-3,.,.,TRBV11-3,CASSVRVSTDTQYF,TGTGCCAGCAGCGTCCGGGTCAGCACAGATACGCAGTATTTT
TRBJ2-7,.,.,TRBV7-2,CASSRGVVSYEQYF,TGTGCCAGCAGCCGCGGTGTTGTCTCCTACGAGCAGTACTTC
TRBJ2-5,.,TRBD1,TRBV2,CASSEALRGQGPQYF,TGTGCCAGCAGTGAAGCGCTTCGGGGACAGGGTCCCCAGTACTTC
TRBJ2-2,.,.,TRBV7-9,CASSQGVAGELFF,TGTGCCAGCAGCCAAGGGGTGGCCGGGGAGCTGTTTTTT
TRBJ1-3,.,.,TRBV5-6,CASSLGPGGSGNTIYF,TGTGCCAGCAGCTTGGGGCCGGGGGGCTCTGGAAACACCATATATTTT
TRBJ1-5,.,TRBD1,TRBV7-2,CASSSTGGREPQHF,TGTGCCAGCAGTTCTACAGGGGGCCGGGAGCCCCAGCATTTT
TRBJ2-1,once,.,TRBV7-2,CASSLAGTAASYNEQFF,TGTGCCAGCAGCTTAGCGGGCACGGCCGCCTCCTACAATGAGCAGTTCTTC
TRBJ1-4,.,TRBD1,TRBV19,CASSIGGTDNEKLFF,TGTGCCAGTAGTATTGGGGGGACAGATAATGAAAAACTGTTTTTT
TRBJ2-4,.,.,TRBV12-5,CASGLTAGAKNIQYF,TGTGCTAGTGGTTTGACGGCGGGAGCCAAAAACATTCAGTACTTC
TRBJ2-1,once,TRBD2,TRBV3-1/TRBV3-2,CASSQGLAGGPGFF,TGTGCCAGCAGCCAAGGGCTAGCGGGAGGGCCCGGGTTCTTC
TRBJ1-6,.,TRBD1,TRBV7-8,CASSLAGQGNSPLHF,TGTGCCAGCAGCTTAGCGGGACAGGGGAATTCACCCCTCCACTTT
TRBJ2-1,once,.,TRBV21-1,CASTELTSGRRNEQFF,TGTGCCAGCACTGAACTGACTAGCGGGAGAAGGAATGAGCAGTTCTTC
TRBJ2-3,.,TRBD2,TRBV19,CASSIWQVTSGGQYF,TGTGCCAGTAGTATCTGGCAGGTAACTAGCGGGGGGCAGTATTTT
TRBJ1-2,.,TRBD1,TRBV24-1,CATSEGIGQGNGYTF,TGTGCCACCAGTGAGGGGATTGGACAGGGGAATGGCTACACCTTC
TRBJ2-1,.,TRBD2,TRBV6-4,CASSPHGGVLGEQFF,TGTGCCAGCAGTCCCCATGGGGGGGTATTAGGTGAGCAGTTCTTC
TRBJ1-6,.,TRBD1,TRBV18,CASSQSTGDNSPLHF,TGTGCCAGCTCACAATCGACAGGGGATAATTCACCCCTCCACTTT
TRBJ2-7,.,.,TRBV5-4,CASSSEEAYEQYF,TGTGCCAGCAGCTCCGAGGAGGCCTACGAGCAGTACTTC
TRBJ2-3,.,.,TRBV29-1,CSQKGGNTQYF,TGCAGCCAAAAGGGGGGGAATACGCAGTATTTT
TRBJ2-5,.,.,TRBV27,CASRGSVRGSQETQYF,TGTGCCAGTCGGGGGTCCGTAAGGGGAAGCCAAGAGACCCAGTACTTC
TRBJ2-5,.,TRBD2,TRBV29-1,CSVLPDGPGGRTQYF,TGCAGCGTCCTACCCGACGGACCGGGAGGGAGGACCCAGTACTTC
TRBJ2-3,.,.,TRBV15,CATSNRVATDTQYF,TGTGCCACCAGCAACCGGGTGGCCACAGATACGCAGTATTTT
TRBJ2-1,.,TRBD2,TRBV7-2,CASSLAPLAGGQGGNEQFF,TGTGCCAGCAGCTTAGCCCCCTTAGCGGGGGGGCAGGGGGGAAATGAGCAGTTCTTC
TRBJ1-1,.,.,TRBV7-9,CASSEQGLNTEAFF,TGTGCCAGCAGCGAGCAGGGGCTGAACACTGAAGCTTTCTTT